Sequencing of this T cell receptor (beta chain) was carried out in a study of T-cell memory formation after mild COVID-19. TCRdb fed the 5' RACE reads into MiXCR, producing one record per CDR3 protein. The sample has 40,000 to 60,000 distinct CDR3 sequences, 25% to 35% seen once. Trimming left V 0 bases short and J 8 bases short, with 11 bases between. Germline CDR1 is MNHEY and CDR2 is SVGAGI. This CDR3 has 14 residues. Sequencing used PBMCs or a T cell subset sorted from them (not recorded which). This TCR was sampled from a man aged 18 to 29 who had mild COVID-19 (a few samples of this study predate the infection). Cell type and time point are not known. This rearrangement joins TRBV6-5 to TRBJ1-3; D is uncertain. CDR3 sequence: CASSYSEGSDTIYF. In DNA, the CDR3 is TGTGCCAGCAGTTACTCGGAAGGGAGTGACACCATATATTTT.